This record looks at one TCR beta chain sequence and its context. The antigen remains undetermined. The template switching step added UMIs that contained a 6-nucleotide sample barcode. Each of TCRalpha and TCRbeta cDNA went through two nested PCRs, lasting about 16 and 10 cycles. Following a re-call of the 5' RACE reads, TCRdb has one entry per CDR3 protein and lacks DNA. This repertoire includes under 350,000 distinct CDR3 sequences. The sample comes from a study of monozygotic twins with inflammatory bowel disease. Study-level findings and limits: Other individuals had fewer clonotypes in common with IBD patients than with healthy twins, especially with disease activity.

The germline V gene has CDR1 LGHDT and CDR2 YNNKEL (reference sequence). The CDR3 runs to 16 residues. Sequences were obtained from blood. This chain joins TRBV3-1 and TRBJ2-5; TCRdb returns TRBD1, unconfirmable since there is no DNA. The TCR originated in a human donor with ulcerative colitis or Crohn's disease, or a healthy co-twin of an affected twin (not recorded which). CDR3 in amino acids: CASSQAGTGEKETQYF.